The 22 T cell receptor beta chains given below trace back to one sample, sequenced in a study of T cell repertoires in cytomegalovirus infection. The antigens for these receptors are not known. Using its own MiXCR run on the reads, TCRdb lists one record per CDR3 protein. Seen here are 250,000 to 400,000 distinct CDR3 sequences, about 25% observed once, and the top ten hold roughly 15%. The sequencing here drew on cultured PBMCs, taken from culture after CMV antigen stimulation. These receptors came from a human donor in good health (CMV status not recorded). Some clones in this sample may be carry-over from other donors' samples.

DNA of the CDR3: TGCAGCGTTGAAAGGGGACAGGGCTCCTACGAGCAGTACTTC. Its translation is CSVERGQGSYEQYF. J is TRBJ2-7 and V is TRBV29-1, with 9 bases that match TRBD1. This CDR3 has 14 amino acids. In germline, CDR1 is SQVTM, CDR2 ANQGSEA. The ends lost 2 bases at V and 0 bases at J; junction bases unmatched: 2.

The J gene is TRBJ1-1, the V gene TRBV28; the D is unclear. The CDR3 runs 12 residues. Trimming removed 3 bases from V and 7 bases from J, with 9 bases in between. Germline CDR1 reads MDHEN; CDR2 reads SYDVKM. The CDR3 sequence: CASSFGELEAFF. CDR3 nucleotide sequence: TGTGCCAGCAGTTTTGGGGAACTTGAAGCTTTCTTT.

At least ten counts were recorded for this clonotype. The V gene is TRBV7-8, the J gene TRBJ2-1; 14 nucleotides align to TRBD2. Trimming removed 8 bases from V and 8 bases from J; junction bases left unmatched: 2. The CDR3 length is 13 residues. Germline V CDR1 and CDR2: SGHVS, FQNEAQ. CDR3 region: CASGLAGGDEQFF. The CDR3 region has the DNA TGTGCCAGCGGACTAGCGGGAGGTGATGAGCAGTTCTTC.

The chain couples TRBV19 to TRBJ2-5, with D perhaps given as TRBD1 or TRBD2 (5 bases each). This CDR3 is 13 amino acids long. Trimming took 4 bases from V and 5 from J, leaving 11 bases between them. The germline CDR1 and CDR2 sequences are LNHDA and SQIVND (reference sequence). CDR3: CASSTQGDETQYF. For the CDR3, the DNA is TGTGCCAGTAGTACCCAGGGAGATGAGACCCAGTACTTC.

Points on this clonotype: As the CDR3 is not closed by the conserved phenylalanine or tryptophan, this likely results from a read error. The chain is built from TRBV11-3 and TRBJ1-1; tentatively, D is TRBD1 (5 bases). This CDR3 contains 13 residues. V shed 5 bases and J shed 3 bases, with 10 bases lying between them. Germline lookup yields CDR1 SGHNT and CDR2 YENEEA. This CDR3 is CASSPGTYTEAFS. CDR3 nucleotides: TGTGCCAGCAGCCCCGGGACTTACACTGAAGCTTTCTCT.

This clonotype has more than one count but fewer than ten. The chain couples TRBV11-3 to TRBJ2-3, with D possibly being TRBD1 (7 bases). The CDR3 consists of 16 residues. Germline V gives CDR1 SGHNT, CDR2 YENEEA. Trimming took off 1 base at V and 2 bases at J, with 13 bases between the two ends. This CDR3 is CASSLGPGGPTDTQYF. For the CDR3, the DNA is TGTGCCAGCAGCTTAGGCCCAGGGGGGCCCACAGATACGCAGTATTTT.

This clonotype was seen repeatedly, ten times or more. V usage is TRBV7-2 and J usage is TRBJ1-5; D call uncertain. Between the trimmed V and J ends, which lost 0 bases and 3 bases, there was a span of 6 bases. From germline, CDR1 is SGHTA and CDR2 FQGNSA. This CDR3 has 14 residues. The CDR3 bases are TGTGCCAGCAGCTTAGCGAGTCCCAATCAGCCCCAGCATTTT. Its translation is CASSLASPNQPQHF.

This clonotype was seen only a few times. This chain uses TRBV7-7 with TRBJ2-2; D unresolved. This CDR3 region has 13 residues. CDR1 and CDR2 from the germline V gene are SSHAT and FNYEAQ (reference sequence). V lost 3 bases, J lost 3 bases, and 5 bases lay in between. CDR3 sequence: CASSFSYTGELFF. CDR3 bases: TGTGCCAGCAGCTTTAGCTACACCGGGGAGCTGTTTTTT.

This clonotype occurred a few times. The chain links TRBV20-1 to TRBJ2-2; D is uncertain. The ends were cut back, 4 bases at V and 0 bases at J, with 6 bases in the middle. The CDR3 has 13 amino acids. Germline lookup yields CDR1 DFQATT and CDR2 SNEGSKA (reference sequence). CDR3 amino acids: CSAIGSNTGELFF. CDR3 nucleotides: TGCAGTGCTATAGGTTCGAACACCGGGGAGCTGTTTTTT.

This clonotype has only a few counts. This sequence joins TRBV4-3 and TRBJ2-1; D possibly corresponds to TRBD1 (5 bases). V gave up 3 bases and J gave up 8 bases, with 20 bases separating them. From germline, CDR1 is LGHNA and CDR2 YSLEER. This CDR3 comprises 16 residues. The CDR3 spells CASSQLVGSGSDEQFF. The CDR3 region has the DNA TGCGCCAGCAGCCAGCTCGTGGGATCAGGGTCCGATGAGCAGTTCTTC.

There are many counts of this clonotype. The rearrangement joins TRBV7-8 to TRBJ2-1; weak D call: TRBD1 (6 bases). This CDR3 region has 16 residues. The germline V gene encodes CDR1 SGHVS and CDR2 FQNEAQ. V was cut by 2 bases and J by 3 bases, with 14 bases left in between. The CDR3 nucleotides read TGTGCCAGCAGCTTATGGGGGACATCCTTCTACAATGAGCAGTTCTTC. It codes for CASSLWGTSFYNEQFF.

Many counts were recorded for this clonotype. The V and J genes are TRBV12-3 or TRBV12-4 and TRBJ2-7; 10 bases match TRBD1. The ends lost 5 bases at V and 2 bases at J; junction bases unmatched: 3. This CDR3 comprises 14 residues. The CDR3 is CASSLDRGPYEQYF. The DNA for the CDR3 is TGTGCCAGCAGTCTAGACAGGGGGCCCTACGAGCAGTACTTC.

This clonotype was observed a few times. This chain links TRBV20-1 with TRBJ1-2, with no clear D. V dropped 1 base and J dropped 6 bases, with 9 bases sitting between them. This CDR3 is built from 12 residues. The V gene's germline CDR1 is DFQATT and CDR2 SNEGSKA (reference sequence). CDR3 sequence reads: CSARVGMDGYTF. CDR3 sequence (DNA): TGCAGTGCTAGAGTGGGAATGGATGGCTACACCTTC.

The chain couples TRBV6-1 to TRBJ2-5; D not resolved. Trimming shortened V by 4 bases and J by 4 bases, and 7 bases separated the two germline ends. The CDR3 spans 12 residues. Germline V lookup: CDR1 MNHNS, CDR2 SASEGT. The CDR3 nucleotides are TGTGCCAGCAGTGTAAAGGGAGAGACCCAGTACTTC. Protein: CASSVKGETQYF.

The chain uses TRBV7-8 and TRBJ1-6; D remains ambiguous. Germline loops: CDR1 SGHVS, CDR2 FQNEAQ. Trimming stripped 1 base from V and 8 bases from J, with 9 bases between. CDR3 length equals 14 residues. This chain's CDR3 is CASSLGGGDSPLHF. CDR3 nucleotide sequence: TGTGCCAGCAGCTTAGGAGGTGGGGATTCACCCCTCCACTTT.

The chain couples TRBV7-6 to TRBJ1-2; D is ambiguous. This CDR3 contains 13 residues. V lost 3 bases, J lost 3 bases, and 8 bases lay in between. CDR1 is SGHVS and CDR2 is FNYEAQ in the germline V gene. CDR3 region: CASSFRGDYGYTF. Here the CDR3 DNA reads TGTGCCAGCAGCTTCCGTGGGGACTATGGCTACACCTTC. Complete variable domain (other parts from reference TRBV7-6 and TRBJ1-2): GAGVSQSPRYKVTKRGQDVALRCDPISGHVSLYWYRQALGQGPEFLTYFNYEAQQDKSGLPNDRFSAERPEGSISTLTIQRTEQRDSAMYRCASSFRGDYGYTFGSGTRLTVV.

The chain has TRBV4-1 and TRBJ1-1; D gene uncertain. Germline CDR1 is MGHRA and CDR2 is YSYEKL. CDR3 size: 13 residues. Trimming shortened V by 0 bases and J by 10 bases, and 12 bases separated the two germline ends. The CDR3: CASSQDYGLRAFF. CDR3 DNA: TGCGCCAGCAGCCAAGATTACGGGTTGAGAGCTTTCTTT.

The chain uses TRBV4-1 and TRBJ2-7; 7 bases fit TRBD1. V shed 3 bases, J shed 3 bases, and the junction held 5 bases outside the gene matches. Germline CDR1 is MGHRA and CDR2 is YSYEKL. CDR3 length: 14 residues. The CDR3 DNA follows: TGCGCCAGCAGCCACGGGACAGCCGACTACGAGCAGTACTTC. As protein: CASSHGTADYEQYF.

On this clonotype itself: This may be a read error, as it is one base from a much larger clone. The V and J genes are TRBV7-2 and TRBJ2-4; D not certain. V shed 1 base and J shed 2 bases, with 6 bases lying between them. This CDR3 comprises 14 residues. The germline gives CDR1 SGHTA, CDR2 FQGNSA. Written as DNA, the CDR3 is TGTGCCAGCAGCTTAGGAGAGACCAAAAACATTCAGTACTTC. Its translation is CASSLGETKNIQYF.

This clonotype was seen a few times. The CDR3 spells CATDERLAGNLYEQYF. The CDR3 coding sequence is TGTGCCACCGATGAGAGACTAGCGGGTAATCTCTACGAGCAGTACTTC. The chain employs TRBV28 and TRBJ2-7; TRBD2 agrees at 10 bases. Germline values: CDR1 MDHEN, CDR2 SYDVKM. J lost 3 bases, V lost 10 bases, and 15 bases had no gene match. CDR3 length: 16 residues. Drawing the rest from reference TRBV28 and TRBJ2-7, the complete variable domain is DVKVTQSSRYLVKRTGEKVFLECVQDMDHENMFWYRQDPGLGLRLIYFSYDVKMKEKGDIPEGYSVSREKKERFSLILESASTNQTSMYLCATDERLAGNLYEQYFGPGTRLTVT.

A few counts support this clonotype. Here the CDR3 reads CASSSRGRSDTQYF. The CDR3 DNA follows: TGTGCCAGCAGCTCGAGGGGGCGCTCAGATACGCAGTATTTT. The V gene is TRBV7-2, the J gene TRBJ2-3; 7 bases line up with TRBD1. The CDR3 spans 14 residues. J was trimmed by 4 bases and V by 4 bases; bases with no gene match: 5. Germline CDR1 is SGHTA and CDR2 is FQGNSA.

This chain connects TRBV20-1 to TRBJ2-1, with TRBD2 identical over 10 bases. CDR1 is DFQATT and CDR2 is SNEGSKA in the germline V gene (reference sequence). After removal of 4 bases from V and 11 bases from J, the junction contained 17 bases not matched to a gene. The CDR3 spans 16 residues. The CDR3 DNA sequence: TGCAGTGCTAACGAACCAGCGGGAGGGCCTGGTGTTAAGCAGTTCTTC. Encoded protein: CSANEPAGGPGVKQFF.